This T cell receptor (beta chain) was captured in a study of T cells in Graves' hyperthyroidism and ophthalmopathy. Background on the study: Peripheral blood collection took place at initial diagnosis, before any treatment. Study results and limitations: Ophthalmopathy stood apart from stable hyperthyroidism in a 13 V-J model.

Graves' hyperthyroidism qualified as stable when ophthalmopathy did not progress within 18 months. Patients showing uncontrolled infection, other autoimmune disease, pregnancy or lactation were ineligible. Amplification of TCR beta CDR3 regions was performed using RNA transcripts as template. HTBI primers were used for first-round RT-PCR of the TCR CDR3. Using its own MiXCR run on the multiplex PCR reads, TCRdb lists one record per CDR3 protein. Of 300,000 to 350,000 distinct CDR3 sequences detected, over 15% appear once; the ten largest clones hold 33%. Trimming stripped 1 base from V and 3 bases from J, with 10 bases between. CDR1 is PRHDT and CDR2 is FYEKMQ in the germline V gene (reference sequence). The CDR3 totals 14 residues. This clonotype has just a few counts. Its antigen is currently unknown.

Sequences were obtained from blood. The TCR comes from a young man with Graves' hyperthyroidism. The chain employs TRBV13 and TRBJ2-7; no firm D call. The CDR3 reads CASSLAGRRYEQYF. In DNA form, the CDR3 reads TGTGCCAGCAGCTTAGCCGGTCGTCGCTACGAGCAGTACTTC.